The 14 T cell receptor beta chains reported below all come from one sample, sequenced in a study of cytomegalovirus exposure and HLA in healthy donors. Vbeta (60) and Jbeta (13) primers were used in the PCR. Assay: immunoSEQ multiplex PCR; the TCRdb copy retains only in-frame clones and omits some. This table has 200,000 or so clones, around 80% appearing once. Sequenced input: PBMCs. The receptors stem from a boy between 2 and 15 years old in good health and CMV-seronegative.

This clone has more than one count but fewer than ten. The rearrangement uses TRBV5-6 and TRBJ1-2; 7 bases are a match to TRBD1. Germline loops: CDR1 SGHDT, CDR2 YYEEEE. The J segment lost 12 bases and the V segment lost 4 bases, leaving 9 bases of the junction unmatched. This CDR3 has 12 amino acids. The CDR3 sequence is CASSISRGDDTF. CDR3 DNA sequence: TGTGCCAGCAGCATTTCCAGGGGGGATGACACCTTC.

The CDR3 DNA is TGTGCCGGGGAAACAGGGGGGCGAGAGACCCAGTACTTC. Its protein is CAGETGGRETQYF. The J gene is TRBJ2-5, the V gene TRBV2; 8 bases align to TRBD1. V trimming: 11 bases; J trimming: 4 bases; junction bases outside the gene matches: 9. The CDR3 length is 13 residues. CDR1 is SNHLY and CDR2 is FYNNEI in the germline V gene. Together with reference TRBV2 and TRBJ2-5, the CDR3 gives the full variable domain: EPEVTQTPSHQVTQMGQEVILRCVPISNHLYFYWYRQILGQKVEFLVSFYNNEISEKSEIFDDQFSVERPDGSNFTLKIRSTKLEDSAMYFCAGETGGRETQYFGPGTRLLVL.

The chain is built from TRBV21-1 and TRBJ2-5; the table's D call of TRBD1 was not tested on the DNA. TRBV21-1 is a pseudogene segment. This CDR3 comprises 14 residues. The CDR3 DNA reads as TGTGCCAGCAGCGAAAACAGAAACCAAGAGACCCAGTACTTC. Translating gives CASSENRNQETQYF.

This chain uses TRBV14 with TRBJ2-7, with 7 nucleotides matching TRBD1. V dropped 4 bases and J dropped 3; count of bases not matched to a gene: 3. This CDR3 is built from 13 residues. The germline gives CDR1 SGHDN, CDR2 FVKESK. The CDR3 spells CASSPGTDYEQYF. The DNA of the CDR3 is TGTGCCAGCAGCCCAGGGACAGACTACGAGCAGTACTTC. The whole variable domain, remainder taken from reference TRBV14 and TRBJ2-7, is EAGVTQFPSHSVIEKGQTVTLRCDPISGHDNLYWYRRVMGKEIKFLLHFVKESKQDESGMPNNRFLAERTGGTYSTLKVQPAELEDSGVYFCASSPGTDYEQYFGPGTRLTVT.

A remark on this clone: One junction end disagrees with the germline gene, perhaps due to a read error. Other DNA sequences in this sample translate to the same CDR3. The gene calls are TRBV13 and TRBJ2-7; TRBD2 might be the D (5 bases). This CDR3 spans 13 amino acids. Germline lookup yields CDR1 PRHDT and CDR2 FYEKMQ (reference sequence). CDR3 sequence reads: CASSLEPSREQYF. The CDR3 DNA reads TGCGCCAGCAGCTTAGAGCCTAGCCGGGAGCAGTACTTC.

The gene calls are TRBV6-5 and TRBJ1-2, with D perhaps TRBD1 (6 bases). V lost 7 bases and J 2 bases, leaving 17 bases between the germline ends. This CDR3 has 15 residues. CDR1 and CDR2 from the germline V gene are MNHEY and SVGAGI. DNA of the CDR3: TGTGCCAGCACCCCGACAGGAGCGGCGAACTATGGCTACACCTTC. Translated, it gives CASTPTGAANYGYTF.

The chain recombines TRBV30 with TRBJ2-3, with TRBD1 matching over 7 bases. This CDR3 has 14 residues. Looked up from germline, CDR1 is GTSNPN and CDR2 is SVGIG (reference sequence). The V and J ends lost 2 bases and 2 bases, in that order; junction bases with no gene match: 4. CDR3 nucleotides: TGTGCCTGGAGTCGACAGGGCGACACAGATACGCAGTATTTT. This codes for CAWSRQGDTDTQYF.

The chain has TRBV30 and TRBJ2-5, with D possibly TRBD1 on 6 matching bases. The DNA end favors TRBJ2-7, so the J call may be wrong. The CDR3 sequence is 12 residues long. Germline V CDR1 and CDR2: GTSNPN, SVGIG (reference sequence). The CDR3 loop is CASSSGEGEQYF. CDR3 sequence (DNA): TGTGCCTCATCATCAGGGGAAGGCGAGCAGTACTTC.

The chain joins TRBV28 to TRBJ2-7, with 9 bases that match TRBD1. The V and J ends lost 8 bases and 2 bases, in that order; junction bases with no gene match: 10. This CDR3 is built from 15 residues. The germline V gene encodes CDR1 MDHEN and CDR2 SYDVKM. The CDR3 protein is CASLAYDRGTYEQYF. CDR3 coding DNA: TGTGCCAGCCTAGCCTATGACAGGGGGACCTACGAGCAGTACTTC.

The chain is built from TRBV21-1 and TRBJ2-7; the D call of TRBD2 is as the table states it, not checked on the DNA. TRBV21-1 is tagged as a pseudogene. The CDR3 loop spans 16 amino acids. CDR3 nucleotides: TGTGCCAGCAGCGATAGGGCGGGGACCCTCTCCTACGAGCAGTACTTC. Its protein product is CASSDRAGTLSYEQYF.

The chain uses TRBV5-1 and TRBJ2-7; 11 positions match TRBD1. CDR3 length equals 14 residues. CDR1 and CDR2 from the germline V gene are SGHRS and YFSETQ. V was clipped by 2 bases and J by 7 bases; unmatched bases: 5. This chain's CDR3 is CASSFGTGGWEQYF. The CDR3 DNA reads TGCGCCAGCAGCTTCGGGACAGGGGGATGGGAGCAGTACTTC. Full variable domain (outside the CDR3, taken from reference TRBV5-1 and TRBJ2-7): KAGVTQTPRYLIKTRGQQVTLSCSPISGHRSVSWYQQTPGQGLQFLFEYFSETQRNKGNFPGRFSGRQFSNSRSEMNVSTLELGDSALYLCASSFGTGGWEQYFGPGTRLTVT.

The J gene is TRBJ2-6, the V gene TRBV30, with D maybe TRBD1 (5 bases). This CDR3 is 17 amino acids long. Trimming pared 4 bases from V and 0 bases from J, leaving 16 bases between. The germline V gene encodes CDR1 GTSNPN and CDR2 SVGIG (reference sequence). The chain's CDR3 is CAWKVGRRLSGANVLTF. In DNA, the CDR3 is TGTGCCTGGAAAGTGGGGCGCCGACTCTCTGGGGCCAACGTCCTGACTTTC.

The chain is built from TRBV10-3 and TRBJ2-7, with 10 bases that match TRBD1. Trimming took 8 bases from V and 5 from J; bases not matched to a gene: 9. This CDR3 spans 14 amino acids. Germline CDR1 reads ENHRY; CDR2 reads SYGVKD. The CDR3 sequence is CAIGGGQGNNEQYF. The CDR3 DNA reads TGTGCCATCGGAGGGGGACAGGGGAACAACGAGCAGTACTTC.

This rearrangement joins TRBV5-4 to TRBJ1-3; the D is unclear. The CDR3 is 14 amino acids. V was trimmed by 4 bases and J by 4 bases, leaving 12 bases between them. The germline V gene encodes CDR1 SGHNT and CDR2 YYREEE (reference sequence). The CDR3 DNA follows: TGTGCCAGCAGCGACGGATCGGGGGGAAACACCATATATTTT. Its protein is CASSDGSGGNTIYF.